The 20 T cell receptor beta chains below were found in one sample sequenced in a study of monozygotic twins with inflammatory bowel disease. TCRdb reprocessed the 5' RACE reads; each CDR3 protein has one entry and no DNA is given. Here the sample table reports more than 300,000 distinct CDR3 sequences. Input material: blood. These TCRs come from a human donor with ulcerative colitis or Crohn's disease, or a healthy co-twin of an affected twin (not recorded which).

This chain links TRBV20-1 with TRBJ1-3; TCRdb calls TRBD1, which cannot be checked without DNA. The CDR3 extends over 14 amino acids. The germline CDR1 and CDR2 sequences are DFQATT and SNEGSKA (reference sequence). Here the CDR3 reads CSAARTGTGNTIYF.

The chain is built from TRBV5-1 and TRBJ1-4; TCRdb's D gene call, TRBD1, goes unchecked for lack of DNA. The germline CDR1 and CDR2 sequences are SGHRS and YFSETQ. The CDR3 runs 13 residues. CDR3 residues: CASRPGTDEKLFF. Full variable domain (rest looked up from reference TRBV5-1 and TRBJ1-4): KAGVTQTPRYLIKTRGQQVTLSCSPISGHRSVSWYQQTPGQGLQFLFEYFSETQRNKGNFPGRFSGRQFSNSRSEMNVSTLELGDSALYLCASRPGTDEKLFFGSGTQLSVL.

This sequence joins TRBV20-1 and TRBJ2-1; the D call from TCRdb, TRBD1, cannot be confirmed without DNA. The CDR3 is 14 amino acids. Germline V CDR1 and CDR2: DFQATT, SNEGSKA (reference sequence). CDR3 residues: CSATDRASYNEQFF.

CDR3 amino acids: CASSFRMTPRGRSTGELFF. The chain joins TRBV6-2 or TRBV6-3 to TRBJ2-2; absent DNA, TCRdb's TRBD1 call cannot be checked. CDR1 and CDR2 (germline): MNHEY, SVGEGT. The CDR3 extends over 19 amino acids.

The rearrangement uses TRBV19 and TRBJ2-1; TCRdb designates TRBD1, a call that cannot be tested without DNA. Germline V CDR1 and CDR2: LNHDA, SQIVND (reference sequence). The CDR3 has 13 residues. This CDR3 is CASRYRGHDEQFF.

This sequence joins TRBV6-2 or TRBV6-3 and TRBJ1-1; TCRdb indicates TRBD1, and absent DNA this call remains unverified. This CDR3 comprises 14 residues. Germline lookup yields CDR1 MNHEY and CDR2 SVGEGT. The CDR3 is CASSLRGRVTEAFF.

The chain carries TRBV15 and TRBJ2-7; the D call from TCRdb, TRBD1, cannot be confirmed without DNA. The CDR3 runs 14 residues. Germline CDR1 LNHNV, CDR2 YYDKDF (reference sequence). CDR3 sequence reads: CATSRAGETYEQYF. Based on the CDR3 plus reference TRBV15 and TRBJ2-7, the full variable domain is DAMVIQNPRYQVTQFGKPVTLSCSQTLNHNVMYWYQQKSSQAPKLLFHYYDKDFNNEADTPDNFQSRRPNTSFCFLDIRSPGLGDTAMYLCATSRAGETYEQYFGPGTRLTVT.

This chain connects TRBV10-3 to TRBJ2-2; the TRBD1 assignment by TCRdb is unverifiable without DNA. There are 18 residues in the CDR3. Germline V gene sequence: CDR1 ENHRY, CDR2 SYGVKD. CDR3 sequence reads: CAISESETDRVVTGELFF.

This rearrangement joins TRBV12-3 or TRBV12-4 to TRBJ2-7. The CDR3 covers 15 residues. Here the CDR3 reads CASSSKERLFYEQYF.

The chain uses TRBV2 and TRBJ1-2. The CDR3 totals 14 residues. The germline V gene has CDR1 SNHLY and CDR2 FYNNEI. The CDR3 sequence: CASSLYRANYGYTF.

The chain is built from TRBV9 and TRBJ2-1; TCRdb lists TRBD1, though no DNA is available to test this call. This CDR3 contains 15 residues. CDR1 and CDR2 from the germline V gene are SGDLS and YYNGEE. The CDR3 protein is CASSVEGTGGNEQFF.

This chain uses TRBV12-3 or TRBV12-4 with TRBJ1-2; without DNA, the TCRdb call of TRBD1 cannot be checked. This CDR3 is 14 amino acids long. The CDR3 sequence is CASSARGLDYGYTF.

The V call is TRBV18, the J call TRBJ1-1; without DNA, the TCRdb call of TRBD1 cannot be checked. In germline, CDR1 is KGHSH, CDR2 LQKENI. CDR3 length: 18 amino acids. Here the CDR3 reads CASSPIRQGVYGDTEAFF.

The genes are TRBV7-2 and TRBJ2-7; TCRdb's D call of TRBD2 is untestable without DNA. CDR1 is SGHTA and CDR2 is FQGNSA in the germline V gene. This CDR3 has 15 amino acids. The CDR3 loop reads CASSPQEGRSYEQYF.

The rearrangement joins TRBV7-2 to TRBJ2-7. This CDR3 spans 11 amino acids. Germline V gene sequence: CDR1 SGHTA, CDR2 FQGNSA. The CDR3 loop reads CASSYLTEQYF.

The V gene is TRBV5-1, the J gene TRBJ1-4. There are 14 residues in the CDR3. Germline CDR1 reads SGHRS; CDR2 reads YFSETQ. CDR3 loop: CASSLETASEKLFF.

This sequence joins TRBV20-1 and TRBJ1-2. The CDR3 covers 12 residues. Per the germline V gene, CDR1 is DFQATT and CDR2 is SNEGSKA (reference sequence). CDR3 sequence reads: CSAREIIYGYTF.

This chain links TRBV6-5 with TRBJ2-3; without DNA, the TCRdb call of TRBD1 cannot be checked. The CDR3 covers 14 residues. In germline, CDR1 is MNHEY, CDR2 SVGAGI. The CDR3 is CASSYTGWTDTQYF.

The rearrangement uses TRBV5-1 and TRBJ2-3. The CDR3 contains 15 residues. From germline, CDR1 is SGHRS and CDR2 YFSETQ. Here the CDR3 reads CASSLVGTLTDTQYF.

The chain's CDR3 is CASSQDWTAIETNSPLHF. The gene calls are TRBV4-1 and TRBJ1-6; the TCRdb call, TRBD1, lacks DNA for checking. CDR1 is MGHRA, CDR2 YSYEKL, per germline. This CDR3 is 18 amino acids long.